Described below is a single TCR beta chain sequence and its context. Other DNA sequences in the same sample also yield this CDR3. Between the trimmed V and J ends, which lost 3 bases and 7 bases, there was a span of 6 bases. This CDR3 comprises 12 residues. Germline loops: CDR1 LNHDA, CDR2 SQIVND (reference sequence). The source of the sample is a study of blood T cell repertoires in COVID-19. Background on the study: Sample material is recorded as cDNA or gDNA derived from T cells, B-cell-depleted T cells, or PBMCs.

Sequencing used immunoSEQ multiplex PCR; TCRdb keeps in-frame clones, though not all of them. The profile covers around 180,000 clones, with under 85% appearing a single time and roughly 12% taken by the ten largest. The chain couples TRBV19 to TRBJ1-4, with D tentatively TRBD1 (6 bases). This sequence was found in a man in his fifties or sixties who had recovered from COVID-19. Specimen: PBMCs or T cells enriched from blood (not recorded which). The CDR3 protein is CASSIRGEKLFF. The CDR3 DNA is TGTGCCAGTAGTATCAGGGGTGAAAAACTGTTTTTT.